The 17 T cell receptor beta chains reported below all come from one sample, sequenced in a study of CD8 T cells in ankylosing spondylitis. MiXCR, run by TCRdb on the 5' RACE reads, gives a single entry per CDR3 protein. The sample lists 210,000 or so distinct CDR3 sequences; around a quarter were seen once. What was sequenced was blood, either unsorted or a sorted T cell fraction (not recorded which). Receptor source: a male donor with ankylosing spondylitis or in good health (not recorded which).

This clonotype was counted many times. The V and J genes are TRBV9 and TRBJ2-3; D perhaps matches TRBD2 (6 bases). The germline gives CDR1 SGDLS, CDR2 YYNGEE. The germline V and J ends were trimmed by 4 bases and 2 bases, with 11 bases remaining between them. This CDR3 contains 14 residues. The DNA for the CDR3 is TGTGCCAGCAGCAGGGACTTGCACACAGATACGCAGTATTTT. Protein: CASSRDLHTDTQYF.

This clonotype appeared many times. V usage is TRBV7-2 and J usage is TRBJ2-7; D not resolved. From germline, CDR1 is SGHTA and CDR2 FQGNSA. The length of the CDR3 is 13 residues. V was clipped by 8 bases and J by 5 bases, with 16 bases between them. CDR3 region: CASGGPLYDEQYF. In DNA form, the CDR3 reads TGTGCCAGCGGCGGACCGCTCTATGACGAGCAGTACTTC.

V usage is TRBV23-1 and J usage is TRBJ2-7, with 7 bases aligning to TRBD1. TRBV23-1 is designated an ORF whose function remains uncertain. The CDR3 extends over 14 amino acids. The trim removed 6 bases at V and 2 bases at J, leaving 7 bases unmatched. CDR3 bases: TGCGCCAGCAGCCCGGAAGGACAGGCCTACGAGCAGTACTTC. Its protein is CASSPEGQAYEQYF.

This clonotype showed up just a few times. V is TRBV20-1 and J is TRBJ2-3, with 9 bases aligning to TRBD2. The CDR3 loop spans 15 amino acids. Trimming cost V 3 bases and J 10 bases; bases outside gene matches: 14. Germline V gene sequence: CDR1 DFQATT, CDR2 SNEGSKA (reference sequence). CDR3 sequence reads: CSARPPGLAARAQYF. In nucleotides, the CDR3 is TGCAGTGCTAGGCCCCCGGGACTAGCTGCTCGGGCGCAGTATTTT.

This clonotype was counted at least ten times. The chain combines TRBV7-9 with TRBJ2-7, with 7 bases that match TRBD1. This CDR3 region has 14 residues. Looked up from germline, CDR1 is SEHNR and CDR2 is FQNEAQ (reference sequence). V was pared by 4 bases and J by 4 bases, with 7 bases of the junction left unmatched. The CDR3 nucleotides read TGTGCCAGCAGCTCCACACAGGGGATTTACGAGCAGTACTTC. It encodes CASSSTQGIYEQYF.

This clonotype occurred many times. V is TRBV9 and J is TRBJ2-1; tentative D call: TRBD2 (6 bases). The V gene's germline CDR1 is SGDLS and CDR2 YYNGEE. Trimming cost V 4 bases and J 4 bases, with 15 bases left between them. The CDR3 is 15 amino acids. CDR3 coding DNA: TGTGCCAGCAGCCTTAGTGGGGGGACTTACAATGAGCAGTTCTTC. It yields the protein CASSLSGGTYNEQFF. Supplemented by reference TRBV9 and TRBJ2-1, the full variable domain reads DSGVTQTPKHLITATGQRVTLRCSPRSGDLSVYWYQQSLDQGLQFLIQYYNGEERAKGNILERFSAQQFPDLHSELNLSSLELGDSALYFCASSLSGGTYNEQFFGPGTRLTVL.

This sequence joins TRBV29-1 and TRBJ2-7, with 9 bases fitting TRBD2. CDR1 is SQVTM, CDR2 ANQGSEA, per germline. The ends lost 4 bases at V and 3 bases at J; junction bases unmatched: 13. The CDR3 consists of 16 residues. The CDR3: CSVVAGGPRAGYEQYF. As DNA, the CDR3 is TGCAGCGTTGTGGCGGGAGGGCCCCGAGCGGGCTACGAGCAGTACTTC.

There are many counts of this clonotype. CDR3 nucleotides: TGCGCCAGCAGCTTGGGGGCTAGCGGTAGTTATATTGAGCAGTTCTTC. Its protein is CASSLGASGSYIEQFF. The chain is built from TRBV5-1 and TRBJ2-1; 7 nucleotides align to TRBD2. Trimming at V came to 0 bases and at J to 9 bases, leaving 12 bases not matched to a gene. The germline V gene encodes CDR1 SGHRS and CDR2 YFSETQ. This CDR3 is built from 16 residues. The whole variable domain, filled in from reference TRBV5-1 and TRBJ2-1, reads KAGVTQTPRYLIKTRGQQVTLSCSPISGHRSVSWYQQTPGQGLQFLFEYFSETQRNKGNFPGRFSGRQFSNSRSEMNVSTLELGDSALYLCASSLGASGSYIEQFFGPGTRLTVL.

This clonotype was seen repeatedly, ten times or more. The gene calls are TRBV12-3 or TRBV12-4 and TRBJ2-2; D gene unclear. V gave up 5 bases and J gave up 2 bases, with 6 bases separating them. The CDR3 is made up of 13 amino acids. DNA of the CDR3: TGTGCCAGCAGTCCCCACAACACCGGGGAGCTGTTTTTT. Translated: CASSPHNTGELFF.

The chain uses TRBV12-3 or TRBV12-4 and TRBJ2-1; D is undetermined. Trimming pared 7 bases from V and 5 bases from J, leaving 6 bases between. The CDR3 is 11 amino acids. The CDR3: CASMSNNEQFF. The CDR3 DNA reads as TGTGCCAGCATGTCGAACAATGAGCAGTTCTTC.

Notes on this clonotype: It may be a read error: a sequence one base away is much more abundant. The rearrangement joins TRBV7-2 to TRBJ2-1, with 8 positions matching TRBD1. Germline V gives CDR1 SGHTA, CDR2 FQGNSA. Unmatched junction bases numbered 14, after V lost 9 bases and J lost 4 bases. The CDR3 sequence is 16 residues long. The CDR3 DNA reads as TGTGCCAGAAGGACAGGGTCCCTTCCAATTTACAATGAGCAGTTCTTC. Its translation: CARRTGSLPIYNEQFF. Looking up the rest from reference TRBV7-2 and TRBJ2-1 gives the full variable domain: GAGVSQSPSNKVTEKGKDVELRCDPISGHTALYWYRQSLGQGLEFLIYFQGNSAPDKSGLPSDRFSAERTGGSVSTLTIQRTQQEDSAVYLCARRTGSLPIYNEQFFGPGTRLTVL.

In this sample, this clonotype turned up many times. The chain joins TRBV18 to TRBJ1-6, with unresolved D. Germline CDR1 reads KGHSH; CDR2 reads LQKENI. This CDR3 region has 15 residues. Trimming removed 5 bases from V and 4 bases from J, with 12 bases in between. Here the CDR3 reads CASSTDTPYNSPLHF. The CDR3 DNA follows: TGTGCCAGCTCAACCGATACCCCATATAATTCACCCCTCCACTTT.

The chain carries TRBV20-1 and TRBJ2-3, with no clear D. CDR3 length equals 13 residues. V lost 2 bases to trimming and J lost 1 base, with 7 bases between them. From germline, CDR1 is DFQATT and CDR2 SNEGSKA (reference sequence). The CDR3, as DNA: TGCAGTGCTAGACCCCTGGGCACAGATACGCAGTATTTT. It codes for CSARPLGTDTQYF.

The rearrangement uses TRBV2 and TRBJ2-7; 7 bases match TRBD1. The CDR3 has 14 amino acids. J gave up 6 bases and V 6 bases, and 11 bases lay outside the gene matches. From germline, CDR1 is SNHLY and CDR2 FYNNEI. The CDR3 here is CASRGTESSIEQYF. CDR3 DNA sequence: TGTGCCAGCAGGGGGACAGAGAGTTCAATCGAGCAGTACTTC.

This clonotype was found many times. The rearrangement links TRBV7-9 to TRBJ2-3; TRBD2 agrees at 11 bases. The J segment lost 0 bases and the V segment lost 5 bases, leaving 7 bases of the junction unmatched. The germline gives CDR1 SEHNR, CDR2 FQNEAQ (reference sequence). The CDR3 totals 17 residues. CDR3: CASSTRLAGKSTDTQYF. DNA for the CDR3: TGTGCCAGCAGCACCCGACTAGCGGGGAAAAGCACAGATACGCAGTATTTT.

This clonotype was counted between two and nine times. This chain connects TRBV20-1 to TRBJ2-1, with TRBD2 matching over 7 bases. Per the germline V gene, CDR1 is DFQATT and CDR2 is SNEGSKA (reference sequence). The ends lost 0 bases at V and 4 bases at J; junction bases unmatched: 9. The CDR3 is 16 residues long. CDR3 residues: CSARDLSGQTYNEQFF. CDR3 bases: TGCAGTGCTAGAGATCTTAGCGGGCAGACTTACAATGAGCAGTTCTTC.

The chain has TRBV2 and TRBJ2-2, with 7 bases aligning to TRBD1. V lost 7 bases, J lost 3 bases, and 8 bases stayed unmatched. Germline CDR1 and CDR2: SNHLY and FYNNEI. CDR3 size: 15 residues. The CDR3 loop is CASIRDSPDTGELFF. The CDR3 nucleotides read TGTGCCAGCATAAGGGACAGCCCCGACACCGGGGAGCTGTTTTTT.